This TCR beta chain is from a study of Ad26.COV2.S vaccination and SARS-CoV-2 variants. Study outcomes and limitations: Participants given vaccine showed non-spike TCR breadth similar to that of placebo recipients. Post-vaccination breadth of spike-specific CD8+ and CD4+ T cell responses was reportedly substantial.

Some clones are missing from TCRdb's copy, which holds only in-frame ones; the method was immunoSEQ multiplex PCR. The data hold 300,000 to 400,000 clones, with 86% observed a single time. As concerns this clone: Its target is not known.

Treatment noted: about 20 received Ad26.COV2.S at low or high dose, single or two shots; roughly five received placebo; per-sample allocation not given. Day 63 after the first injection of vaccine or placebo was the sampling time. In Boston, the donor was an adult between 18-55 years of age. Expression of Wuhan-strain SARS-CoV-2 spike came from the Ad26 vector that formed the vaccine. From germline, CDR1 is WNHNN and CDR2 SYGVQD (reference sequence). The V end was cut by 5 bases, the J end by 0 bases, with 20 bases between. The CDR3 length is 18 residues. V is TRBV10-1 and J is TRBJ2-1; perhaps TRBD2 as D (6 bases). The sample in question was peripheral blood, obtained in a trial of Ad26.COV2.S vaccine versus placebo. This receptor was obtained from a person between 18 and 59 years old who received the Ad26.COV2.S COVID-19 vaccine or a placebo. The CDR3 nucleotides read TGCGCCAGCAGTCCCCAACTGGGGGACTCCTACTCCTACAATGAGCAGTTCTTC. The encoded protein is CASSPQLGDSYSYNEQFF.